The present TCR beta chain was sequenced within a study of blood T cell repertoires in COVID-19. At the level of the study: PBMCs, B-cell-depleted T cells, or T cells provided the cDNA or gDNA that made up the material.

Per the original data handling: Amplification from reference gene primers served as the basis for estimated nucleated cell counts. The protocol was immunoSEQ multiplex PCR, while the TCRdb copy is restricted to in-frame clones and leaves out a portion. V and J calls and clone size follow that table, whereas D and trimming were derived from the DNA. The repertoire holds about 54,000 clones, with 90% to 95% as singletons. This clonotype was obtained from a woman aged 55-70 years with active or convalescent COVID-19. The sample was peripheral blood.

In DNA form, the CDR3 reads TGTGCCAGCAACTGGGGCTCTAATTCACCCCTCCACTTT. This translates into CASNWGSNSPLHF. The chain has TRBV2 and TRBJ1-6, with D possibly being TRBD1 (5 bases). The V and J ends lost 7 bases and 6 bases respectively, with 10 bases between them. CDR1 is SNHLY and CDR2 is FYNNEI in the germline V gene. The CDR3 is 13 residues long.